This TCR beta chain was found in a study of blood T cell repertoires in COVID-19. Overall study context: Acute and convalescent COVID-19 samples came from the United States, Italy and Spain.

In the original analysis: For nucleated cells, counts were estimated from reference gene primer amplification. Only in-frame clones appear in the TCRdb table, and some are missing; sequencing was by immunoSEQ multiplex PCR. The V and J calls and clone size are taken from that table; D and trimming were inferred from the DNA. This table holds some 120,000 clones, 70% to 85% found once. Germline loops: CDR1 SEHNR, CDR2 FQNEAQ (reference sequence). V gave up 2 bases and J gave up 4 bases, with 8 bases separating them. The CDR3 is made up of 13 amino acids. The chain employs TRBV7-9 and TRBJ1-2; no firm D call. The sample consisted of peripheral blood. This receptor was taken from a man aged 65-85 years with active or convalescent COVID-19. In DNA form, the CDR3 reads TGTGCCAGCAGCTTATCACAGAGCTATGGCTACACCTTC. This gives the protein CASSLSQSYGYTF.